The sequence of this T cell receptor beta chain was determined in a study of control samples from healthy donors and cancer patients (TCRdb year 2020). Library preparation used the immunoSEQ multiplex PCR assay. Imported from immuneACCESS, the table was reduced by TCRdb to in-frame sequences with V and J called. These copies leave out some clones; in studies compared against another copy, an unresolved V gene accounts for under half, and the cause of the remainder is not known. The sample contains approximately 51,000 clones, roughly 80% of them found a single time. In total, the top ten clones hold 10% of the sample. The CDR3 runs 14 residues from the cysteine to the phenylalanine. Of the read, only the CDR3 DNA is kept; its 42 bases are in frame from base 1. Reading the germline V gene gives CDR1 MNHEY and CDR2 SVGAGI. V drops 6 bases and J drops 7 bases, leaving 15 bases in between. Worth noting for this clone: Its binding antigen is unknown. Base qualities are missing; no much larger clone stands one base away.

This sequence uses TRBV6-5 and TRBJ2-2, with a tentative D gene TRBD2 over 6 matching bases. Sequencing was performed on blood. This TCR came from a man aged 70 or older in good health. CDR3 loop: CASSPAGSVGELFF. The DNA reads TGTGCCAGCAGCCCCGCGGGGTCGGTCGGGGAGCTGTTTTTT.